These T cell receptor beta chains were read from a single sample in a study of beta chain features in type 1 diabetes. Method: immunoSEQ multiplex PCR; TCRdb's copy keeps in-frame clones and lacks some. The sample lists 200,000 to 300,000 clones; roughly 22% were seen once. The material sequenced was naive CD4+ T cells from blood. The receptors originated from a woman aged 40 to 50 with type 1 diabetes. Both conserved end residues are part of each CDR3. The D gene is left open where the match is weak. Size is stated for part of the rows, as once, few or many counts, or as a class when the clone is expanded.

d_call,v_call,j_call,clone_size,cdr3_nt,cdr3_aa
-,TRBV11-2,TRBJ2-7,-,TGTGCCAGCAGCCCTCGGCCCTGGCGGGCGTACGAGCAGTACTTC,CASSPRPWRAYEQYF
-,TRBV9,TRBJ2-2,-,TGTGCCAGCAGCGTAGTGGTGGGAGCGGTCCCCGGGGAGCTGTTTTTT,CASSVVVGAVPGELFF
-,TRBV18,TRBJ2-5,-,TGTGCCAGCTCACCCCAGGAAGGGGAAGAGACCCAGTACTTC,CASSPQEGEETQYF
-,TRBV7-3,TRBJ1-2,-,TGTGCCAGCAGCTTATCCGGGGAGAACTATGGCTACACCTTC,CASSLSGENYGYTF
-,TRBV7-2,TRBJ1-6,-,TGTGCCAGCAGCTTTCAACCGGGACTGGATAATTCACCCCTCCACTTT,CASSFQPGLDNSPLHF
-,TRBV6-5,TRBJ2-3,-,TGTGCCAGCAGTTACTCGAGACAATCCGGCACAGATACGCAGTATTTT,CASSYSRQSGTDTQYF
-,TRBV9,TRBJ2-3,-,TGTGCCAGCAGCGTTTTACTTGCGGGGCCCACAGATACGCAGTATTTT,CASSVLLAGPTDTQYF
TRBD2,TRBV28,TRBJ2-7,-,TGTGCCAGCAGCCTCTTTCGGGAGGGCTACGAGCAGTACTTC,CASSLFREGYEQYF
TRBD2,TRBV7-3,TRBJ2-3,once,TGTGCCAGCGGACTCTCCGGACTAGCTCGGGATACGCAGTATTTT,CASGLSGLARDTQYF
-,TRBV9,TRBJ2-5,-,TGTGCCAGCAGCGTAGGGGGGCCGGGAGAGACCCAGTACTTC,CASSVGGPGETQYF
-,TRBV7-2,TRBJ2-3,-,TGTGCCAGCAGCTTTGGTAACAGAGATACGCAGTATTTT,CASSFGNRDTQYF
TRBD2,TRBV30,TRBJ2-7,few,TGTGCCTGGACGGGGAGGGTGGGCGAGCAGTACTTC,CAWTGRVGEQYF
-,TRBV21-1,TRBJ2-7,once,TGTGCCAGCAGCATTTCGACAGGGGAGCCTAGCTGGGAGCAGTACTTC,CASSISTGEPSWEQYF
-,TRBV9,TRBJ2-4,-,TGTGCCAGCAGCGTAGGACCCGGAGAAAACATTCAGTACTTC,CASSVGPGENIQYF
TRBD1,TRBV7-9,TRBJ2-6,-,TGTGCCAGCAGCATGAGGACAGGGGAGGACTCTGGGGCCAACGTCCTGACTTTC,CASSMRTGEDSGANVLTF
TRBD1,TRBV9,TRBJ2-5,few,TGTGCCAGCAGCGTAGGCCTGACAGGGGTCCCGACAGAGACCCAGTACTTC,CASSVGLTGVPTETQYF
-,TRBV7-2,TRBJ2-5,few,TGTGCCAGCAGCTCCTCGCGAGAGACCCAGTACTTC,CASSSSRETQYF
TRBD1,TRBV18,TRBJ1-2,-,TGTGCCAGCTCCGAGGGACAGGGGGCGCGAGGCTACACCTTC,CASSEGQGARGYTF